This T cell receptor (beta chain) was sequenced in a study of graft-versus-host responses after intestinal transplantation (dated by TCRdb to the early 2020s). About the study as a whole: Recipients received multivisceral, liver-intestinal, or isolated intestinal transplants. Every recipient was given anti-thymocyte globulin induction, followed by roughly 3 years of maintenance tacrolimus and steroids. After intestinal transplantation, graft-versus-host and host-versus-graft alloreactive T cell clones were followed in the graft, circulation and bone marrow using bulk TCR-beta CDR3 sequencing. Alloreactive clones were identified by sequencing pre-transplant mixed lymphocyte reaction products and comparing these products with unstimulated pre-transplant donor and recipient T cells. The cohort enrolled some 23 intestinal transplant recipients including one retransplant, and a few patients lacking pretransplant specimens were excluded. Donor T cell macrochimerism was defined as a peak of at least 4% donor T cells among recipient peripheral blood mononuclear cells. Instead of going to the commercial service, samples from a few later patients were sequenced in-house on an Illumina MiSeq and processed with MiXCR.

A note on this clone: This clone's antigen is unknown. Base qualities are not recorded, but no much larger clone differs from it by a single base.

According to the study, the label for this sample's time point signals: cells obtained before transplantation from donor or recipient. CD3+CD4+ and CD3+CD8+ populations were FACS-sorted from unstimulated pre-transplant donor and recipient cells taken from spleen or lymph nodes. Receptor libraries were prepared by the immunoSEQ multiplex PCR assay. For most patients, genomic DNA was isolated with the Qiagen DNeasy Blood and Tissue Kit and sent frozen to Adaptive Biotechnologies for TCR sequencing. For most patients, genomic DNA was subjected to high-throughput TCR-beta CDR3 sequencing by Adaptive Biotechnologies. The authors processed their data as follows. Adaptive's ImmunoSEQ software supplied the TCR sequencing data for around 19 patients, while MiXCR and VDJtools were used to process a few other patients. CD4 versus CD8 sorting errors were corrected by removing sequences found in both subsets at a frequency ratio below 5:1. CDR3 nucleotide sequences shared by donor and recipient were removed because the origin of these sequences could not be assigned. To be classed as alloreactive, a clone needed at least 2-fold expansion over unstimulated cells and a minimum CFSE-low frequency of 0.002% (template counts) or 0.001% (read counts). A clone was considered mappable if detected in the sequenced pre-transplant spleen, lymph node, or MLR CFSE-low populations of the donor or recipient. The cumulative frequency of alloreactive clones was calculated as a percentage of all sequences, weighted by copy number. Held by TCRdb, this immuneACCESS table contains in-frame sequences only and omits some clones. Under half of the omission traces to an unresolved V gene where checked; the cause of the rest is unknown. For V, J and clone size, that table is used; D and trimming come from the DNA. In this sample the table shows under 85,000 clones, approximately 96% of which occur a single time. Less than 0.55% of the sample rests with the top ten.

The germline V gene encodes CDR1 MNHEY and CDR2 SMNVEV (reference sequence). At the junction V is shortened by 5 bases and J by 4 bases; bases outside the gene matches: 9. From the cysteine through the phenylalanine, the CDR3 covers 16 amino acids. Only the CDR3 region is kept as DNA, spanning 48 bases read in frame from base 1. Results the study describes overall, beyond this receptor: The conclusions were limited by the relatively low number and heterogeneity of the intestinal transplant patients. GvH clones turned up in recipient bone marrow, with some appearing earlier in ileal mucosa or blood, a pattern consistent with an intestinal mucosal origin. Early after transplant, peak levels of circulating GvH clones were found to be associated with declines in HvG clones. In the allografts of patients with donor T cell macrochimerism, GvH to HvG T cell clonal ratios were high.

The chain uses TRBV27 and TRBJ2-3, with 10 middle bases fitting TRBD2. The sequence derives from a human donor who received an intestinal transplant. The sequencing used unstimulated CD8+ T cells sorted from spleen or lymph node cells, collected before intestinal transplant. The CDR3 region: CASSPIIAGGSDTQYF. The DNA reads as follows: TGTGCCAGCAGTCCAATAATAGCGGGAGGTTCAGATACGCAGTATTTT.